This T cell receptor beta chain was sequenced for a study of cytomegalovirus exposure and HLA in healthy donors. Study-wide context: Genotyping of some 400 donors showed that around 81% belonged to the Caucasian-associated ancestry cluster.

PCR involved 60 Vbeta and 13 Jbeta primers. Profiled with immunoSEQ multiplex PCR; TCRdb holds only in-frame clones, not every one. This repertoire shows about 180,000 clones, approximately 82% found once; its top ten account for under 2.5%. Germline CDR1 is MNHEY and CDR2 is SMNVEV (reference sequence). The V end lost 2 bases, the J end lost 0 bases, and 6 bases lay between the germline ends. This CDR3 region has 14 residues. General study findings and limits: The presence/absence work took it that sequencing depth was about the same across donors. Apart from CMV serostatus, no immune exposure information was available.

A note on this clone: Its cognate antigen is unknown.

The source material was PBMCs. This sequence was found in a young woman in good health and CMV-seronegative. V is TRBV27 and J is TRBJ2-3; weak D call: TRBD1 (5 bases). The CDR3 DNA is TGTGCCAGCAGTTTAGGACAAAGCACAGATACGCAGTATTTT. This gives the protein CASSLGQSTDTQYF.